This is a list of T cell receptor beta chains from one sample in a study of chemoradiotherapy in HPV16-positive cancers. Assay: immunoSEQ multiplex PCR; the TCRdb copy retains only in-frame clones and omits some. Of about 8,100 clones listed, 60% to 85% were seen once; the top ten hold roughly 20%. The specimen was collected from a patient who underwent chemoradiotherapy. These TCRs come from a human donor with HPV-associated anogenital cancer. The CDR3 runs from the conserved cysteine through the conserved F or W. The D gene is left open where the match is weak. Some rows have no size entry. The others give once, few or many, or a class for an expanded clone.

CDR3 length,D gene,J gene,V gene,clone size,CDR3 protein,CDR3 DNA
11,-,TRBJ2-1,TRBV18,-,CASSPKDEQFF,TGTGCCAGCTCACCCAAGGATGAGCAGTTCTTC
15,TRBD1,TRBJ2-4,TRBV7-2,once,CASSSLQGVGNIQYF,TGTGCCAGCAGCTCTCTACAGGGGGTGGGAAACATTCAGTACTTC
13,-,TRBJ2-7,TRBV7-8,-,CASSPWTDYEQYF,TGTGCCAGCAGCCCATGGACAGACTACGAGCAGTACTTC
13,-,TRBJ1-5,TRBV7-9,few,CASSLYGDQPQHF,TGTGCCAGCAGCTTATACGGCGATCAGCCCCAGCATTTT
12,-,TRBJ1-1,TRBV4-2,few,CASSQGYGEAFF,TGTGCCAGCAGCCAAGGTTACGGGGAAGCTTTCTTT
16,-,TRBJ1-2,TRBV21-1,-,CASSTPGWESNYGYTF,TGTGCCAGCAGCACTCCAGGGTGGGAGTCTAACTATGGCTACACCTTC
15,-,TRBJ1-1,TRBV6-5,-,CASSYSSPGGTEAFF,TGTGCCAGCAGTTACTCGAGTCCGGGAGGCACTGAAGCTTTCTTT
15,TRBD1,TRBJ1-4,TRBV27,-,CASRPRQGLMNRLFF,TGTGCCAGCAGACCCAGACAGGGACTAATGAACCGTCTGTTTTTT
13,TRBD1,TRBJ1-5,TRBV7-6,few,CASSSDRNQPQHF,TGTGCCAGCAGCTCGGACAGGAATCAGCCCCAGCATTTT
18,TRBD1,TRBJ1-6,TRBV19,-,CASSAESGQGKRNSPLHF,TGTGCCAGTAGTGCAGAATCAGGACAGGGGAAGAGAAATTCACCCCTCCACTTT
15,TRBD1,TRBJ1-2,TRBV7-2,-,CASSLFGDRVYGYTF,TGTGCCAGCAGCTTGTTTGGGGACAGGGTTTATGGCTACACCTTC